Sequencing of this T cell receptor beta chain was carried out in a study of blood T cell repertoires in COVID-19. The assay was immunoSEQ multiplex PCR, and TCRdb's table has in-frame clones only and misses some. The sample consists of some 200,000 clones, about 86% of them appearing once. Germline CDR1 is MNHEY and CDR2 is SVGEGT. The CDR3 contains 15 residues. V was pared by 6 bases and J by 4 bases, with 18 bases between. V is TRBV6-2 or TRBV6-3 and J is TRBJ2-5; D is possibly TRBD2 (6 bases). Sequenced input: peripheral blood. The clonotype originates from a young woman who had recovered from COVID-19. Here the CDR3 DNA reads TGTGCCAGCAGCCCAACGGACGGGAGAGCAGAGACCCAGTACTTC. It yields the protein CASSPTDGRAETQYF.